This TCR beta chain was recorded in a study of blood T cell repertoires in COVID-19. The CDR3 runs 17 residues. Germline CDR1 and CDR2: LNHDA and SQIVND (reference sequence). Trimming shortened V by 5 bases and J by 4 bases, and 18 bases separated the two germline ends. This study enrolled people aged about 18 to 100 from around 25 US geographic areas. Participants classified as exposed had met a COVID-19 case within 2 weeks before study entry. Assay used: immunoSEQ multiplex PCR; TCRdb lists only in-frame clones, some missing. The sample includes about 300,000 clones, 89% seen only once; the top ten take under 3.5%.

This clonotype was obtained from a woman aged 50 to 60 who had been exposed to COVID-19. The rearrangement joins TRBV19 to TRBJ2-6, with TRBD2 as a possible D gene (6 bases). The source material was PBMCs or T cells enriched from blood (not recorded which). CDR3 sequence (DNA): TGTGCCAGTAGTCGCGGGAAAGGCCAGCCCGGGGCCAACGTCCTGACTTTC. This sequence encodes CASSRGKGQPGANVLTF.